Listed here is a single TCR beta chain. The antigen remains unidentified. A much larger clone differs from this one at a single base, so this may be a read error. The missing conserved phenylalanine or tryptophan at the end of this CDR3 makes a read error likely. Attachment of unique molecular identifiers to individual cDNA molecules was performed. TCRdb re-derived calls from the 5' RACE reads in MiXCR, one entry per CDR3 protein. The data contain about 76,000 distinct CDR3 sequences, about 10% of them singletons. Germline V gives CDR1 SSHAT, CDR2 FNYEAQ (reference sequence). V was trimmed by 4 bases and J by 5 bases, leaving 12 bases between them. This CDR3 contains 13 residues. The entry originates in a study of early T cells in non-severe SARS-CoV-2 infection. On the study more broadly: Investigators sequenced bulk RNA drawn from unsorted whole blood, and chains remained unpaired. The study, taken as a whole, reports: VDJdb matches were skewed toward anti-spike CD8 T cell responses.

The TCR originated in an adult who was a healthcare worker with PCR-confirmed SARS-CoV-2 infection or an uninfected control (not recorded which). Material: whole blood. V and J are TRBV7-7 and TRBJ2-7; TRBD1 is a possible D gene (6 bases). The DNA for the CDR3 is TGTGCCAGCAGCTCAACAGGGCGCGACGAGCAGTACTAC. It is translated as CASSSTGRDEQYY.